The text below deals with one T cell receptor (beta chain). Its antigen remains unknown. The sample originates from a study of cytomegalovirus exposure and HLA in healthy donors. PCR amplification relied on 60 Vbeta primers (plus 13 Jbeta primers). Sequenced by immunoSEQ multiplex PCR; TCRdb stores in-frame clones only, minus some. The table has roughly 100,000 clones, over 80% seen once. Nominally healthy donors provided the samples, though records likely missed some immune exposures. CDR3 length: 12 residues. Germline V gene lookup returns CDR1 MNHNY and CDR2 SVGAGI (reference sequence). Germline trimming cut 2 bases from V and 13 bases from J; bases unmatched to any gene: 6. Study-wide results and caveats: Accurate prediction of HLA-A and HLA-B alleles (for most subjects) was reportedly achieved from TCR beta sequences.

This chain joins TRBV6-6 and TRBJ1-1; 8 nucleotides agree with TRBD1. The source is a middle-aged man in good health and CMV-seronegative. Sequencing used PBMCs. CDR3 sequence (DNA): TGTGCCAGCAGTTACGGCCAAGACAGGGGTTTCTTT. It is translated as CASSYGQDRGFF.